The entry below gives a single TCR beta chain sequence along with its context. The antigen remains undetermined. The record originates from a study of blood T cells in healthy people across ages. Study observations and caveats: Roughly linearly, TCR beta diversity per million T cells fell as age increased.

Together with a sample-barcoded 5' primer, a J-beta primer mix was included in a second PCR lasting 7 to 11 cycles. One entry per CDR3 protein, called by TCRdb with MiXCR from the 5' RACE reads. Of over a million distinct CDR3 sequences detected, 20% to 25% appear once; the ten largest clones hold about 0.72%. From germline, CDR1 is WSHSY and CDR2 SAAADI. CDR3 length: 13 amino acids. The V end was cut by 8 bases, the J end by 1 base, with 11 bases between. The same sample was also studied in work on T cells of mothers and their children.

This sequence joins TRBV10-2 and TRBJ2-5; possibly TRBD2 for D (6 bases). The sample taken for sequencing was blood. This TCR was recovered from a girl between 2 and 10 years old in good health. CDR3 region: CASGAGIQETQYF. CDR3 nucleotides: TGCGCCAGCGGGGCGGGGATCCAAGAGACCCAGTACTTC.